One and the same sample provided the 8 T cell receptor beta chains below, sequenced in a study of sequential checkpoint blockade in melanoma. Treatment here: randomized to nivolumab then ipilimumab (arm A) or the reverse (arm B). Libraries were prepared by immunoSEQ multiplex PCR; TCRdb keeps only in-frame clonotypes and omits some of them. Here the sample spans about 13,000 clones, approximately 72% being singletons. The sequences come from CD8+ T cells sorted from blood (inferred from file names), collected from a patient given nivolumab and ipilimumab in sequence. These receptors came from a human donor with melanoma.

The chain combines TRBV7-9 with TRBJ2-7; weak D call: TRBD1 (5 bases). Trimming took off 1 base at V and 2 bases at J, with 12 bases between the two ends. The CDR3 contains 15 residues. Germline CDR1 reads SEHNR; CDR2 reads FQNEAQ (reference sequence). CDR3 protein: CASSLVGGRAYEQYF. CDR3 nucleotides: TGTGCCAGCAGCTTAGTTGGTGGCAGGGCCTACGAGCAGTACTTC. The entire variable domain, with the rest obtained from reference TRBV7-9 and TRBJ2-7, is as follows: DTGVSQNPRHKITKRGQNVTFRCDPISEHNRLYWYRQTLGQGPEFLTYFQNEAQLEKSRLLSDRFSAERPKGSFSTLEIQRTEQGDSAMYLCASSLVGGRAYEQYFGPGTRLTVT.

The rearrangement joins TRBV2 to TRBJ2-7, with TRBD1 as a possible D gene (8 bases). The V gene's germline CDR1 is SNHLY and CDR2 FYNNEI. Trimming cost V 8 bases and J 5 bases, with 19 bases left between them. The CDR3 contains 14 residues. The CDR3 coding sequence is TGTGCCAGCTGGGAGGGGACAGGTGATGACGAGCAGTACTTC. This encodes CASWEGTGDDEQYF.

On this clone itself: This sequence is one base from a far larger clone and is likely a read error. The same CDR3 also results from other DNA sequences found in this sample. This chain uses TRBV7-8 with TRBJ2-7; D may be TRBD1 (6 bases). The CDR3 extends over 14 amino acids. The germline CDR1 and CDR2 sequences are SGHVS and FQNEAQ. Written as DNA, the CDR3 is TGTGCCAGCAGCTTATTACCAGGGGCCTACGATCAGTACTTC. Amino acids: CASSLLPGAYDQYF.

This clone was picked up a small number of times. The chain recombines TRBV19 with TRBJ1-4; TRBD1 is a possible D gene (6 bases). Germline loops: CDR1 LNHDA, CDR2 SQIVND (reference sequence). The CDR3 loop spans 15 amino acids. V dropped 11 bases and J dropped 7 bases, with 23 bases sitting between them. CDR3 sequence (DNA): TGTGCCTCCCGGGCTTTACTAGGGGGGGGTGAAAAACTGTTTTTT. Amino acid sequence: CASRALLGGGEKLFF.

The CDR3 here is CASSLDGFHEQYF. The CDR3 nucleotides read TGTGCCAGCAGCTTAGACGGGTTTCACGAGCAGTACTTC. The chain links TRBV7-9 to TRBJ2-7; D is unresolved. The germline V gene has CDR1 SEHNR and CDR2 FQNEAQ (reference sequence). Between the trimmed V and J ends, which lost 1 base and 5 bases, there was a span of 9 bases. The CDR3 sequence is 13 residues long.

This chain links TRBV7-6 with TRBJ2-7; D unclear. With 0 bases removed from V and 5 bases from J, the gap between germline ends came to 14 bases. Germline loops: CDR1 SGHVS, CDR2 FNYEAQ. The CDR3 consists of 15 residues. The CDR3 protein is CASSLAASSRDEQYF. CDR3 nucleotide sequence: TGTGCCAGCAGCTTAGCGGCCAGCAGTCGGGACGAGCAGTACTTC.

The DNA of the CDR3 is TGTGCCAGCAGCTTGGCATCAGGGGCCGAGCAGTACTTC. Translated, it gives CASSLASGAEQYF. The chain has TRBV5-6 and TRBJ2-7; tentative D call: TRBD1 (6 bases). V lost 0 bases, J lost 6 bases, and 10 bases lay in between. Germline assignment: CDR1 SGHDT and CDR2 YYEEEE. This CDR3 is built from 13 residues.

The gene calls are TRBV7-2 and TRBJ2-4; 7 bases align to TRBD2. CDR3 size: 16 residues. Unmatched junction bases numbered 9, after V lost 5 bases and J lost 2 bases. The germline CDR1 and CDR2 sequences are SGHTA and FQGNSA. CDR3 region: CASSLMGGGSKNIQYF. The CDR3 nucleotides read TGTGCCAGCAGCCTAATGGGGGGGGGTTCCAAAAACATTCAGTACTTC.